This TCR beta chain was obtained from a study of blood T cell repertoires in COVID-19. Study-level information: Sample material is recorded as cDNA or gDNA derived from T cells, B-cell-depleted T cells, or PBMCs.

Germline V gene data show CDR1 as MNHEY and CDR2 as SVGAGI. Trimming stripped 6 bases from V and 7 bases from J, with 10 bases between. The CDR3 runs to 13 residues. The repertoire was sequenced with immunoSEQ multiplex PCR; TCRdb's copy has only in-frame clones and lacks some. The sample consists of a few hundred thousand clones, 80% to 90% of them appearing once. Participants were aged about 18 to 100 years from 24 US areas. Allocation to cohorts depended on clinical history reported by the participants. Symptom resolution, clearance, or two negative PCRs marked donors in Cohort 3 as recovered. V is TRBV6-5 and J is TRBJ1-6; D uncertain. The receptor was derived from a man under 40 who had recovered from COVID-19. Sequencing was performed on PBMCs or T cells enriched from blood (not recorded which). The CDR3 region has the DNA TGTGCCAGCAGCCGGACTAGGAATTCACCCCTCCACTTT. It is translated as CASSRTRNSPLHF.